This T cell receptor (beta chain) was retrieved from a study of cytomegalovirus exposure and HLA in healthy donors. Study-wide context: Sequencing of 150 million to 200 million T cells in an earlier analysis found some 100 million unique TCR beta sequences.

Details on this clone: Its antigen is as yet unknown.

Study-level findings and limits: Analyzed later, most CMV-associated TCR beta chains appeared HLA-restricted. Among donors in an Asian-associated ancestry cluster, a later analysis reportedly found fewer N-insertions than the approximately 700-donor mean.

PCR amplification relied on 60 Vbeta primers (plus 13 Jbeta primers). The protocol was immunoSEQ multiplex PCR, while the TCRdb copy is restricted to in-frame clones and leaves out a portion. The data contain under 200,000 clones, around four fifths of them singletons. The material sequenced was PBMCs. This receptor was taken from a man aged 30 to 39 in good health and CMV-seronegative.

CDR3 in amino acids: CASSYSSGPPYEQYF. The CDR3 nucleotides are TGTGCCAGCAGTTACTCATCAGGGCCTCCCTACGAGCAGTACTTC. V is TRBV6-6 and J is TRBJ2-7; D may be TRBD1 (5 bases). The CDR3 contains 15 residues. The V end was cut by 0 bases, the J end by 2 bases, with 11 bases between. The germline V gene has CDR1 MNHNY and CDR2 SVGAGI (reference sequence).